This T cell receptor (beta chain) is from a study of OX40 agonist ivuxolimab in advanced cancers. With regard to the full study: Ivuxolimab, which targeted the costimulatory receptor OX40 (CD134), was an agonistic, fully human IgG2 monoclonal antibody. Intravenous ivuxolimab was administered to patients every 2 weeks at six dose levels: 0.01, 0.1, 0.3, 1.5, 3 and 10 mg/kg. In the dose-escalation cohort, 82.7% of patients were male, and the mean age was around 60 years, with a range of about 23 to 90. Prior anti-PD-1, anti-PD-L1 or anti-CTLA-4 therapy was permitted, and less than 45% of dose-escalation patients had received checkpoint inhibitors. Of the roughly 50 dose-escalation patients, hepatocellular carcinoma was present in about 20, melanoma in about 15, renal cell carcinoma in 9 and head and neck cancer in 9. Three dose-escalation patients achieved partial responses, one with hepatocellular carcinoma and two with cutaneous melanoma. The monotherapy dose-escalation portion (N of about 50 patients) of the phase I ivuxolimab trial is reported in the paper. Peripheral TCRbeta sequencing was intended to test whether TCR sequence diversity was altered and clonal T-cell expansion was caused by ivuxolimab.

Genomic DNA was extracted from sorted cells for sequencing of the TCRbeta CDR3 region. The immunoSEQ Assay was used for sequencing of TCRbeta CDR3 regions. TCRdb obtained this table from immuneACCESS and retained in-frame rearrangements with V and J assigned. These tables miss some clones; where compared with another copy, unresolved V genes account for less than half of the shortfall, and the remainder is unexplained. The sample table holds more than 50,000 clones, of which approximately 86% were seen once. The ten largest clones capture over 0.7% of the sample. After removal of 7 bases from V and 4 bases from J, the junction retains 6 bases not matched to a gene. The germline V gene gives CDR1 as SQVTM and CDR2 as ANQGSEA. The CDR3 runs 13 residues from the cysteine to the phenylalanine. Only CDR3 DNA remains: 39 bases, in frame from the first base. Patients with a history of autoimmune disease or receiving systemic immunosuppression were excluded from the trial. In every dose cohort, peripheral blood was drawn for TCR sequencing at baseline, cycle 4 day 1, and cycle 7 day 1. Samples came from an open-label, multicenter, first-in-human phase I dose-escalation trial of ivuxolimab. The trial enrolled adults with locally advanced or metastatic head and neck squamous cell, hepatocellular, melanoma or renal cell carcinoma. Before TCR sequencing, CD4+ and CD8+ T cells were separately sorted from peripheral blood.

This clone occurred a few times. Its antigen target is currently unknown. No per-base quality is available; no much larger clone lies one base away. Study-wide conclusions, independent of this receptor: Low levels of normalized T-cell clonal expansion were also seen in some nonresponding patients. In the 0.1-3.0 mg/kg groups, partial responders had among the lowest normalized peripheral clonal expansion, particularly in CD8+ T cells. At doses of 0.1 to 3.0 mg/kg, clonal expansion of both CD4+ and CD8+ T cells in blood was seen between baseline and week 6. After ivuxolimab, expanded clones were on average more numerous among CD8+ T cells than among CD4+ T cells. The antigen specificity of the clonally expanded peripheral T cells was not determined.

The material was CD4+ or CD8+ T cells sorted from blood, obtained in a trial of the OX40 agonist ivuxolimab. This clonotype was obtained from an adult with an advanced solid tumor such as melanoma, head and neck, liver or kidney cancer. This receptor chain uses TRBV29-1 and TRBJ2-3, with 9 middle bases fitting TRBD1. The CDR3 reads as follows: CSAGTGKSDTQYF. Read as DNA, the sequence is TGCAGCGCCGGGACAGGGAAATCAGATACGCAGTATTTT.